The entry below describes one TCR beta chain. The sample originates from a study of OX40 agonist ivuxolimab in advanced cancers. As for the study in general: Patients received ivuxolimab, an agonistic anti-OX40 (CD134) antibody.

Trimming at V came to 1 base and at J to 6 bases, leaving 9 bases not matched to a gene. Germline CDR1 is LNHNV and CDR2 is YYDKDF (reference sequence). The CDR3 is made up of 17 amino acids. Data came from immunoSEQ multiplex PCR; TCRdb stores just in-frame clones and leaves some out. The repertoire includes more than 45,000 clones, 82% of them detected once, and around 3.8% sits in the top ten. The source material was CD4+ or CD8+ T cells sorted from blood, sampled in a trial of the OX40 agonist ivuxolimab. This receptor was identified in an adult with an advanced solid tumor such as melanoma, head and neck, liver or kidney cancer. The chain carries TRBV15 and TRBJ1-4, with TRBD1 identical over 9 bases. The CDR3 nucleotides read TGTGCCACCAGCAGAGGATCCGGACAGGGGAGTTATGAAAAACTGTTTTTT. Translating gives CATSRGSGQGSYEKLFF.